This T cell receptor (beta chain) was captured by sequencing in a study of blood T cell repertoires in COVID-19. About the research overall: The cDNA or gDNA used as material had been derived from T cells, B-cell-depleted T cells, or PBMCs.

Sequenced by immunoSEQ multiplex PCR; TCRdb stores in-frame clones only, minus some. The sample contains about 120,000 clones, around 86% of which appear only once. This CDR3 has 14 amino acids. Germline CDR1 is SGHTA and CDR2 is FQGTGA. V shed 5 bases and J shed 2 bases, with 13 bases lying between them. Patients at the Seattle site were enrolled during active infection and followed longitudinally. This clone was picked up a small number of times. V usage is TRBV7-3 and J usage is TRBJ2-7; D possibly corresponds to TRBD1 (5 bases). Sequenced material: peripheral blood. This sequence originates from a woman aged 70-85 years with COVID-19, enrolled during active disease. The CDR3: CASSREAGTYEQYF. CDR3 DNA: TGTGCCAGCAGCCGAGAGGCAGGGACCTACGAGCAGTACTTC.